The TCR beta chain described here comes from a study of T cells in Graves' hyperthyroidism and ophthalmopathy (dated by TCRdb to between 2018 and 2021). Regarding the complete study: Peripheral blood samples were taken at initial diagnosis, before any treatment was given. TCR V-J signatures able to tell the groups apart were searched for in a discovery cohort of approximately 95 patients, of whom 40 to 45 had Graves' ophthalmopathy and roughly 58 had stable Graves' hyperthyroidism. An independent validation cohort of around 19 hyperthyroidism patients and approximately 17 patients who later progressed to ophthalmopathy tested prospective prediction of ophthalmopathy. For training and testing, the approximately 92 patients in the discovery cohort were randomly divided in a 7:3 ratio. The study also compared thyroid tissue and blood T-cell repertoires from several Graves' hyperthyroidism patients. After sampling, hyperthyroidism patients received methimazole starting at 30 mg daily, and ophthalmopathy patients received high-dose intravenous methylprednisolone. According to the paper, TCR Vbeta CDR3 sequencing was carried out on some 140 peripheral blood samples, which came from over 40 ophthalmopathy, approximately 72 hyperthyroidism and roughly 17 progressor patients. Broad study findings and their caveats: Sample size was not statistically predetermined, and blinding of investigators to group allocation was not performed. In validation, progression to ophthalmopathy was predicted by the model with 70.59% sensitivity and 72.22% specificity, a median of roughly 6 months before onset. Most expanded thyroid clonotypes (frequency above 0.001) were also detected in blood, suggesting blood repertoires may reflect thyroid immune responses. A model built on a 13 V-J signature distinguished ophthalmopathy from stable hyperthyroidism, reaching roughly 88% sensitivity and under 84% specificity in cross-validation and 80%/75% in testing.

This clonotype was observed many times. Its antigen is currently not known. Base qualities are not at hand, and no much larger clone is one base apart. Amplification of TCR beta CDR3 regions was carried out from RNA transcripts. For the first round of RT-PCR on the TCR CDR3, the HTBI primer set was used together with the Qiagen OneStep RT-PCR kit. Libraries were constructed in a second round of multiplex PCR, after which size selection and purification were performed. The libraries were sequenced on an Illumina HiSeq2000 using paired-end 100 bp reads. Processing in the source paper ran as follows. SOAPnuke was used to process the raw data, throwing out any read that contained adapters or uncalled bases, had a mean Phred below 15, or lacked an exact constant-primer or identifier match. High-quality paired reads were merged with COPE v1.2.5, and unique nucleotide sequences were defined as clonotypes. Clonotypes were aligned to IMGT TRBV, TRBD and TRBJ reference segments using MiTCR v1.1. Analysis was restricted to V-J combinations with a frequency above 0.0001, which covered 99.2% of repertoires. A TCS score was defined as the ratio between F50 (clonal expansion) and ExV (chaos), using BLOSUM62-based TCRdist between CDR3 peptides within each V-J. Welch's t-statistics and random forest reduced 500 to 550 V-J features to 13, which were used in a naive Bayes classifier (R e1071). Starting from the raw public reads, TCRdb applied fastp trimming at Q25, assembled clones with MiXCR and retained in-frame beta chains. Each record represents a unique CDR3 protein, reported with the most common genes and DNA among its rows. These V and J calls originate from TCRdb's pipeline instead of the authors' own analysis. Recorded for this sample are around 400,000 distinct CDR3 sequences; around 16% of them occurred a single time. The top ten clones comprise 28% of the sample.

The CDR3 has 15 amino acids, counting the end cysteine and phenylalanine. Only CDR3 DNA remains: 45 bases, in frame from the first base. Based on the germline V gene (reference sequence), the CDR1 and CDR2 sequences are DFQATT and SNEGSKA. V is cut back by 1 base and J by 5 bases, with 7 bases in the junction unmatched. The hyperthyroidism patients were between 18 and 65 years old and newly diagnosed, with a disease duration of less than 2 months. Patients with uncontrolled infections, other autoimmune diseases, pregnancy or lactation were excluded. Diagnoses were established on the basis of clinical symptoms, serum thyroxine and TRAb, thyroid ultrasound, and orbital computed tomography. Blood from progressor patients was drawn when they were first diagnosed with hyperthyroidism, before any ophthalmopathy symptoms appeared. PBMCs were separated from under 11 ml of fresh peripheral blood using Ficoll-Paque density gradient centrifugation. Progressor patients were initially diagnosed with Graves' hyperthyroidism and developed ophthalmopathy during follow-up. Total RNA was extracted using Trizol reagent, and RNA quality was assessed on an Agilent 2100 Bioanalyzer.

The chain joins TRBV20-1 to TRBJ2-5; TRBD2 agrees with 10 junctional bases. This receptor was taken from a woman aged 18-29 years with Graves' hyperthyroidism that later progressed to Graves' ophthalmopathy. The sequenced sample was blood. The DNA reads as follows: TGCAGTGCTAGAGGAATAGCGGGAGGTTGGGAGACCCAGTACTTC. It translates as CSARGIAGGWETQYF.